The clone carrying this T cell receptor beta chain was recorded at least ten times. A marrow graft followed busulfan-fludarabine conditioning, with cyclophosphamide on days +3 and +4. Sequencing used immunoSEQ multiplex PCR; TCRdb keeps in-frame clones, though not all of them. The sample counts approximately 5,400 clones, none seen once; the ten largest own 15% to 20%. The entry originates in a study of T cells after posttransplantation cyclophosphamide. Germline values: CDR1 MGHRA, CDR2 YSYEKL. The CDR3 totals 14 residues. J was trimmed by 4 bases and V by 5 bases; bases with no gene match: 5. This chain joins TRBV4-1 and TRBJ2-3, with 8 positions matching TRBD1. Here the sequenced sample was PBMCs, taken after allogeneic stem cell transplant with posttransplant cyclophosphamide. The TCR comes from a female patient aged 30-39 years who received an allogeneic stem cell transplant from an unrelated donor, was CMV-positive, and had acute and chronic GVHD. Part of the T cell pool may stem from the graft donor. CDR3 region: CASSTPGGSDTQYF. The CDR3 DNA reads TGCGCCAGCAGCACCCCAGGGGGCTCAGATACGCAGTATTTT.